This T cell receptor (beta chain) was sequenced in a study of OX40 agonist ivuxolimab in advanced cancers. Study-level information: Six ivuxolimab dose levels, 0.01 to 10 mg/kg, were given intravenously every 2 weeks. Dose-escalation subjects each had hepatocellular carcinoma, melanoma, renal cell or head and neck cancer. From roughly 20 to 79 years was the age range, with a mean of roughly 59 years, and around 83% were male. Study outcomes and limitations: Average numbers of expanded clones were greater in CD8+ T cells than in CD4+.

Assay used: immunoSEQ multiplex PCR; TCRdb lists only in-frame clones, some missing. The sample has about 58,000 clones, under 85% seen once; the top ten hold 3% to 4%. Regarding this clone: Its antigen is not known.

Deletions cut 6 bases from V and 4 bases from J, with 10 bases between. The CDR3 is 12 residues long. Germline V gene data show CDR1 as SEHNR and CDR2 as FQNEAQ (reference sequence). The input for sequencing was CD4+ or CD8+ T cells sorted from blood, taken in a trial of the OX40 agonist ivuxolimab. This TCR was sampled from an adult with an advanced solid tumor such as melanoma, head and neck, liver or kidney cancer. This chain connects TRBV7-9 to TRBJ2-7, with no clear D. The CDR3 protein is CASSQDGYEQYF. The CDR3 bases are TGTGCCAGCAGTCAAGACGGTTACGAGCAGTACTTC. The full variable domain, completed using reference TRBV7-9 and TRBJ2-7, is DTGVSQNPRHKITKRGQNVTFRCDPISEHNRLYWYRQTLGQGPEFLTYFQNEAQLEKSRLLSDRFSAERPKGSFSTLEIQRTEQGDSAMYLCASSQDGYEQYFGPGTRLTVT.